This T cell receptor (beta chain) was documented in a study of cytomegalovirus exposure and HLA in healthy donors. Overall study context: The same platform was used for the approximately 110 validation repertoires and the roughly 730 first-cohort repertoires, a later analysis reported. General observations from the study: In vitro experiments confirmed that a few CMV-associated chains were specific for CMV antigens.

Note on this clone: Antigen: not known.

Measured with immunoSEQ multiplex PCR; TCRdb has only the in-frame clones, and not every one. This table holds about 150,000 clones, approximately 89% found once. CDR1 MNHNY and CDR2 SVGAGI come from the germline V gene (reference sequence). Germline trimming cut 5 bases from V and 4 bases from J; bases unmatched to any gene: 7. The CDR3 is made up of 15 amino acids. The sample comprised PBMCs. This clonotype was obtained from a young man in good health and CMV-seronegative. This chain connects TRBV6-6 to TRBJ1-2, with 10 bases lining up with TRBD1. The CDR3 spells CASSQPGQGPYGYTF. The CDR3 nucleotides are TGTGCCAGCAGTCAGCCGGGACAGGGGCCCTATGGCTACACCTTC.